This TCR beta chain derives from a study of beta chain features in type 1 diabetes. Whole-study findings and limits: Type 1 diabetes patients had VDJ junctions that carried fewer insertions and more deletions. In every one of the four CD4+ subsets, TCRB CDR3s were moderately but significantly shorter in Type 1 diabetes patients.

The V and J ends lost 8 bases and 6 bases, in that order; junction bases with no gene match: 5. There are 13 residues in the CDR3. Germline lookup yields CDR1 SNHLY and CDR2 FYNNEI. This clone has just a few counts. Its matching antigen is unknown. Sequencing targeted expressed TCRB transcripts, as all isolated RNA had been reverse transcribed. TCRdb's table, derived via immunoSEQ multiplex PCR, lists solely in-frame clones and lacks some. The sample holds around 50,000 clones, approximately 40% seen once. The chain links TRBV2 to TRBJ2-1, with TRBD2 matching 9 bases. Input material: stem cell memory CD4+ T cells from blood. This TCR derives from a man between 25 and 39 years old with type 1 diabetes. The CDR3 sequence: CASRREGLNEQFF. As DNA, the CDR3 is TGTGCCAGCCGGCGGGAGGGCCTCAATGAGCAGTTCTTC.